One and the same sample provided the 13 T cell receptor beta chains below, sequenced in a study of blood T cell repertoires in COVID-19. Using immunoSEQ multiplex PCR, the repertoire was profiled, and TCRdb retains in-frame clones only, with some absent. The sample comprises approximately 530,000 clones, about 89% of which are singletons, and 7.8% rests with the top ten. Sequenced sample: peripheral blood. The receptors originated from a woman aged 45-65 years with COVID-19, enrolled during active disease.

The gene calls are TRBV7-8 and TRBJ1-1, with D possibly being TRBD1 (6 bases). The germline V and J ends were trimmed by 6 bases and 3 bases, with 14 bases remaining between them. The CDR3 contains 14 residues. CDR1 and CDR2 from the germline V gene are SGHVS and FQNEAQ. Here the CDR3 DNA reads TGTGCCAGCAGACCGGCCAGGGGTCACACTGAAGCTTTCTTT. This sequence encodes CASRPARGHTEAFF. Full variable domain (missing parts from reference TRBV7-8 and TRBJ1-1): GAGVSQSPRYKVAKRGQDVALRCDPISGHVSLFWYQQALGQGPEFLTYFQNEAQLDKSGLPSDRFFAERPEGSVSTLKIQRTQQEDSAVYLCASRPARGHTEAFFGQGTRLTVV.

This clone showed up just once. V is TRBV5-6 and J is TRBJ1-5; 9 bases agree with TRBD1. CDR3 size: 15 residues. CDR1 and CDR2 from the germline V gene are SGHDT and YYEEEE. J gave up 4 bases and V 4 bases, and 6 bases lay outside the gene matches. The DNA for the CDR3 is TGTGCCAGCAGCCCGGACAGGGGAAGGAATCAGCCCCAGCATTTT. Protein: CASSPDRGRNQPQHF.

The CDR3, as DNA: TGTGCCAGCAGCCAAGAGAGCAGGACAGGCTCCTACGAGCAGTACTTC. Protein product: CASSQESRTGSYEQYF. The chain recombines TRBV4-2 with TRBJ2-7, with 7 bases aligning to TRBD1. The CDR3 covers 16 residues. The V gene's germline CDR1 is LGHNA and CDR2 YNFKEQ. J gave up 0 bases and V 0 bases, and 5 bases lay outside the gene matches.

The CDR3 DNA follows: TGTGCCAGCAGCGAACAGATACTCACAGATACGCAGTATTTT. This encodes CASSEQILTDTQYF. The genes are TRBV9 and TRBJ2-3; no clear D gene. CDR3 length: 14 amino acids. Trimming removed 3 bases from V and 2 bases from J, with 10 bases in between. CDR1 is SGDLS, CDR2 YYNGEE, per germline. The full variable domain, with the rest looked up from reference TRBV9 and TRBJ2-3, is DSGVTQTPKHLITATGQRVTLRCSPRSGDLSVYWYQQSLDQGLQFLIQYYNGEERAKGNILERFSAQQFPDLHSELNLSSLELGDSALYFCASSEQILTDTQYFGPGTRLTVL.

This chain links TRBV5-1 with TRBJ2-5; 14 bases match TRBD2. CDR1 and CDR2 from the germline V gene are SGHRS and YFSETQ. J was trimmed by 14 bases and V by 4 bases; bases with no gene match: 10. The CDR3 runs 14 residues. This chain's CDR3 is CASSPGLAGARFYF. The CDR3 coding sequence is TGCGCCAGCAGCCCGGGACTAGCGGGGGCGAGGTTTTACTTC.

This rearrangement joins TRBV5-1 to TRBJ2-3; 8 bases agree with TRBD1. Germline lookup yields CDR1 SGHRS and CDR2 YFSETQ. The V segment lost 4 bases and the J segment 9 bases; nucleotides outside the gene matches: 10. The CDR3 is made up of 14 amino acids. The DNA for the CDR3 is TGCGCCAGCAGCCCGGGGACAGGCCGGGTAACGCAGTATTTT. Translated: CASSPGTGRVTQYF.

The CDR3 reads CASSLPMGGGYGYTF. CDR3 in DNA: TGTGCCAGCAGCCTCCCCATGGGCGGGGGCTATGGCTACACCTTC. V gene TRBV9 combines with J gene TRBJ1-2, with TRBD1 as a possible D gene (5 bases). The CDR3 is 15 residues long. Germline V gene lookup returns CDR1 SGDLS and CDR2 YYNGEE. V gave up 4 bases and J gave up 4 bases, with 17 bases separating them.

DNA for the CDR3: TGTGCCAGCAGCCTCCTCCGGGACAGGGGACTTGAAGCTTTCTTT. Translated: CASSLLRDRGLEAFF. This sequence joins TRBV6-5 and TRBJ1-1; 10 nucleotides align to TRBD1. Germline V lookup: CDR1 MNHEY, CDR2 SVGAGI. The V segment lost 6 bases and the J segment 7 bases; nucleotides outside the gene matches: 11. CDR3 size: 15 residues.

The chain couples TRBV7-9 to TRBJ1-6; D not certain. V dropped 1 base and J dropped 9 bases, with 7 bases sitting between them. The CDR3 is 13 residues long. Germline V gene data show CDR1 as SEHNR and CDR2 as FQNEAQ (reference sequence). The CDR3 protein is CASSLERGSPLHF. CDR3 nucleotide sequence: TGTGCCAGCAGCTTAGAGAGAGGTTCACCCCTCCACTTT.

This rearrangement joins TRBV3-1 (or the pseudogene TRBV3-2) to TRBJ1-1; D possibly corresponds to TRBD1 (5 bases). CDR3 length: 14 residues. Deletions cut 1 base from V and 3 bases from J, with 9 bases between. Germline CDR1 is LGHDT and CDR2 is YNNKEL (reference sequence). As DNA, the CDR3 is TGTGCCAGCAGCCAAGGACAGCGGGACACTGAAGCTTTCTTT. This codes for CASSQGQRDTEAFF.

The rearrangement links TRBV4-2 to TRBJ2-7; perhaps TRBD1 as D (6 bases). CDR1 and CDR2 (germline): LGHNA, YNFKEQ. Between the trimmed V and J ends, which lost 4 bases and 0 bases, there was a span of 13 bases. This CDR3 region has 15 residues. The CDR3 reads CASSLADSFSYEQYF. DNA for the CDR3: TGTGCCAGCAGCCTTGCGGACAGTTTCTCCTACGAGCAGTACTTC.

This chain joins TRBV7-3 and TRBJ1-1; D ambiguous. This CDR3 region has 13 residues. The germline gives CDR1 SGHTA, CDR2 FQGTGA. V lost 5 bases and J 0 bases, leaving 7 bases between the germline ends. Here the CDR3 reads CASSIQMNTEAFF. As DNA, the CDR3 is TGTGCCAGCAGCATACAGATGAACACTGAAGCTTTCTTT.

The V and J genes are TRBV6-5 and TRBJ1-2; 10 bases match TRBD1. CDR1 and CDR2 (germline): MNHEY, SVGAGI. The V gene end was trimmed by 6 bases and the J gene end by 6 bases; junction bases not matched to a gene: 4. This CDR3 is 13 amino acids long. The CDR3 DNA reads as TGTGCCAGCAGCCGGGACAGGGGTGATGGCTACACCTTC. It specifies CASSRDRGDGYTF.